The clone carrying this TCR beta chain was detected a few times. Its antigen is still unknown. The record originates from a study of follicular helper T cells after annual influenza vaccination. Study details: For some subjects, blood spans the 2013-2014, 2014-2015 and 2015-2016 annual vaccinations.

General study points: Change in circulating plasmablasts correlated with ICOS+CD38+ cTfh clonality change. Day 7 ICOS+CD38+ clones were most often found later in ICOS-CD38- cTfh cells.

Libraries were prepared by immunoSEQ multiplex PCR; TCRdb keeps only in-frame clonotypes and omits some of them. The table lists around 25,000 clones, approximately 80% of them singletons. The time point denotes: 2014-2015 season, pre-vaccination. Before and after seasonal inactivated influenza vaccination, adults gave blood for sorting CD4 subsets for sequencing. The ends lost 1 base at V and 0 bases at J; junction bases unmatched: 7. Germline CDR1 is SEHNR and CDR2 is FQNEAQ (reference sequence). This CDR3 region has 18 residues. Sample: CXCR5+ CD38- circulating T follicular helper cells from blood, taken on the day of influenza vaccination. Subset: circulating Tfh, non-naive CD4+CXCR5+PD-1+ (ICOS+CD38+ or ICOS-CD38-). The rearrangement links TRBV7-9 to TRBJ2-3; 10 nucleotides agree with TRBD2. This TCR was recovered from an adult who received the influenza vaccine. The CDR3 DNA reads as TGTGCCAGCAGCTTAGGTCCTAGCGGGGGTGCTAGCACAGATACGCAGTATTTT. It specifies CASSLGPSGGASTDTQYF.